This entry lists 27 T cell receptor beta chains sequenced from one sample in a study of blood T cell repertoires in COVID-19. Clones were sequenced by immunoSEQ multiplex PCR, and TCRdb holds only the in-frame ones, with some missing. This sample has about 180,000 clones, with under 90% found just once. Sequencing used PBMCs or T cells enriched from blood (not recorded which). The receptors originated from a man aged 55-75 years who had recovered from COVID-19.

The V call is TRBV30, the J call TRBJ2-5, with D possibly TRBD2 on 5 matching bases. V was trimmed by 1 base and J by 4 bases, leaving 16 bases between them. In germline, CDR1 is GTSNPN, CDR2 SVGIG (reference sequence). The CDR3 spans 15 residues. This CDR3 reads CAWSGASYTRETQYF. In DNA, the CDR3 is TGTGCCTGGAGTGGGGCTAGCTACACAAGAGAGACCCAGTACTTC.

The V and J genes are TRBV2 and TRBJ2-3; 8 bases map to TRBD1. Germline V CDR1 and CDR2: SNHLY, FYNNEI. CDR3 length: 18 amino acids. Germline trimming cut 6 bases from V and 2 bases from J; bases unmatched to any gene: 16. The CDR3: CASSREADRGWITDTQYF. In DNA form, the CDR3 reads TGTGCCAGCAGCCGAGAGGCCGACAGGGGCTGGATCACAGATACGCAGTATTTT.

The chain combines TRBV5-1 with TRBJ2-3; a possible D gene is TRBD2 (6 bases). This CDR3 has 16 amino acids. Germline V gene lookup returns CDR1 SGHRS and CDR2 YFSETQ. V was shortened by 2 bases and J by 2 bases, with 15 bases between the two germline ends. The CDR3 DNA sequence: TGCGCCAGCAGCTTTGGAGGGACCCTTAACACAGATACGCAGTATTTT. This encodes CASSFGGTLNTDTQYF.

The V gene is TRBV12-5, the J gene TRBJ1-1; 8 nucleotides match TRBD1. V was clipped by 6 bases and J by 8 bases; unmatched bases: 8. CDR3 size: 13 residues. Germline CDR1 LGHNT, CDR2 FRNRAP. CDR3 protein: CASGPEGQAEAFF. CDR3 in DNA: TGTGCTAGTGGCCCCGAGGGACAGGCGGAAGCTTTCTTT.

The gene calls are TRBV7-2 and TRBJ1-3; tentative D call: TRBD1 (5 bases). The CDR3 has 16 amino acids. V lost 3 bases to trimming and J lost 0 bases, with 12 bases between them. Germline V gene lookup returns CDR1 SGHTA and CDR2 FQGNSA. CDR3 nucleotides: TGTGCCAGCAGCTTCAGTCCCGGGGGCTCTGGAAACACCATATATTTT. As protein: CASSFSPGGSGNTIYF.

This rearrangement joins TRBV9 to TRBJ2-3; 9 positions agree with TRBD2. Per the germline V gene, CDR1 is SGDLS and CDR2 is YYNGEE. The CDR3 contains 15 residues. J gave up 3 bases and V 0 bases, and 2 bases lay outside the gene matches. The CDR3 here is CASSVGSGGTDTQYF. CDR3 sequence (DNA): TGTGCCAGCAGCGTAGGGAGCGGGGGGACAGATACGCAGTATTTT.

To note about this clone: The junction and the germline gene differ at one end; a read error may be behind it. The genes are TRBV7-7 and TRBJ2-1, with TRBD2 matching 7 bases. CDR3 length: 15 residues. Germline CDR1 is SSHAT and CDR2 is FNYEAQ (reference sequence). The chain's CDR3 is CASSLDGGGFNEQFF. The CDR3 coding sequence is TGTGCTAGCAGCTTGGATGGGGGGGGTTTTAATGAGCAGTTCTTC.

The chain links TRBV28 to TRBJ1-2; 7 bases agree with TRBD1. Germline CDR1 is MDHEN and CDR2 is SYDVKM. J gave up 4 bases and V 5 bases, and 7 bases lay outside the gene matches. This CDR3 spans 14 amino acids. The CDR3 sequence: CASSPRAGGYGYTF. The CDR3 DNA follows: TGTGCCAGCAGTCCAAGAGCAGGGGGCTATGGCTACACCTTC.

The DNA of the CDR3 is TGTGCCATCGCCCCGCGCATCGGGGAGCTGTTTTTT. Translated, it gives CAIAPRIGELFF. J is TRBJ2-2 and V is TRBV10-3, with D unclear. Trimming stripped 8 bases from V and 7 bases from J, with 11 bases between. The CDR3 contains 12 residues. The germline CDR1 and CDR2 sequences are ENHRY and SYGVKD.

This clone occurred a few times. The chain links TRBV3-1 (or the pseudogene TRBV3-2) to TRBJ2-3; 11 nucleotides line up with TRBD2. The J segment lost 6 bases and the V segment lost 4 bases, leaving 12 bases of the junction unmatched. Germline V CDR1 and CDR2: LGHDT, YNNKEL (reference sequence). The length of the CDR3 is 17 residues. CDR3: CASSPLASGGIMDTQYF. In DNA, the CDR3 is TGTGCCAGCAGCCCACTGGCTAGCGGGGGGATTATGGATACGCAGTATTTT.

This sequence joins TRBV5-4 and TRBJ2-5, with a tentative D call TRBD1 (5 bases). CDR3 length equals 13 residues. Looked up from germline, CDR1 is SGHNT and CDR2 is YYREEE (reference sequence). V gave up 4 bases and J gave up 5 bases, with 12 bases separating them. This chain's CDR3 is CASSPRAGETQYF. Written as DNA, the CDR3 is TGTGCCAGCAGCCCCAGGGCCGGGGAGACCCAGTACTTC.

V and J are TRBV7-2 and TRBJ2-7; TRBD2 matches 7 bases. The ends lost 1 base at V and 4 bases at J; junction bases unmatched: 7. Germline CDR1 and CDR2: SGHTA and FQGNSA. The CDR3 has 15 amino acids. Here the CDR3 reads CASSLEASGVYEQYF. In DNA, the CDR3 is TGTGCCAGCAGCTTAGAGGCTAGCGGAGTTTACGAGCAGTACTTC.

V is TRBV18 and J is TRBJ2-7; 9 bases align to TRBD1. Germline assignment: CDR1 KGHSH and CDR2 LQKENI. The ends lost 6 bases at V and 3 bases at J; junction bases unmatched: 9. The CDR3 has 15 amino acids. The CDR3 sequence is CASSSAGTGLYEQYF. As DNA, the CDR3 is TGTGCCAGCTCGAGCGCCGGGACAGGGCTCTACGAGCAGTACTTC.

The chain couples TRBV29-1 to TRBJ2-7; 9 nucleotides align to TRBD1. Germline V gene sequence: CDR1 SQVTM, CDR2 ANQGSEA. The V and J ends lost 6 bases and 3 bases, in that order; junction bases with no gene match: 12. The CDR3 spans 15 residues. CDR3 residues: CSVLSPGQGSYEQYF. The DNA for the CDR3 is TGCAGCGTACTCAGTCCGGGACAGGGTAGCTACGAGCAGTACTTC.

This clone was counted only a few times. The rearrangement links TRBV7-2 to TRBJ2-6; no firm D call. This CDR3 is built from 16 residues. V was clipped by 2 bases and J by 6 bases, with 14 bases between them. In germline, CDR1 is SGHTA, CDR2 FQGNSA. The DNA of the CDR3 is TGTGCCAGCAGCTTAAGCGCGGAGCTCGCGGCCAACGTCCTGACTTTC. Its translation: CASSLSAELAANVLTF.

V and J are TRBV18 and TRBJ1-1; D may be TRBD1 (5 bases). The V gene lost 1 base and the J gene lost 1 base, with 10 bases spanning the gap. The CDR3 is made up of 15 amino acids. In germline, CDR1 is KGHSH, CDR2 LQKENI. The CDR3 region is CASSPQQESNTEAFF. The CDR3 coding sequence is TGTGCCAGCTCACCACAACAGGAGTCGAACACTGAAGCTTTCTTT. Looking up the rest from reference TRBV18 and TRBJ1-1 gives the full variable domain: NAGVMQNPRHLVRRRGQEARLRCSPMKGHSHVYWYRQLPEEGLKFMVYLQKENIIDESGMPKERFSAEFPKEGPSILRIQQVVRGDSAAYFCASSPQQESNTEAFFGQGTRLTVV.

This clone appeared a few times. The chain links TRBV5-4 to TRBJ1-4, with 8 bases matching TRBD1. Germline V lookup: CDR1 SGHNT, CDR2 YYREEE (reference sequence). This CDR3 has 14 residues. With 0 bases clipped from V and 8 bases from J, the junction kept 3 bases outside the gene matches. CDR3 amino acids: CASSLEAGGEKLFF. In nucleotides, the CDR3 is TGTGCCAGCAGCTTGGAAGCAGGGGGCGAAAAACTGTTTTTT.

The chain uses TRBV6-4 and TRBJ1-2; the match to TRBD1 covers 9 bases. Germline CDR1 is MRHNA and CDR2 is SNTAGT. Trimming took 5 bases from V and 5 from J; bases not matched to a gene: 6. The CDR3 runs to 14 residues. CDR3 loop: CASSPGTGYYGYTF. For the CDR3, the DNA is TGTGCCAGCAGTCCCGGGACAGGGTATTATGGCTACACCTTC.

The genes are TRBV7-9 and TRBJ1-1; 9 nucleotides align to TRBD1. The V segment lost 6 bases and the J segment 1 base; nucleotides outside the gene matches: 6. Germline assignment: CDR1 SEHNR and CDR2 FQNEAQ (reference sequence). CDR3 length: 15 amino acids. CDR3 nucleotides: TGTGCCAGCAGTTATTGGACAGGGGCGAACACTGAAGCTTTCTTT. Its protein is CASSYWTGANTEAFF.

This rearrangement joins TRBV3-1 (or the pseudogene TRBV3-2) to TRBJ2-7; 8 nucleotides agree with TRBD1. The CDR3 is 15 amino acids. J lost 3 bases, V lost 1 base, and 5 bases had no gene match. From germline, CDR1 is LGHDT and CDR2 YNNKEL (reference sequence). The CDR3 spells CASSQGATGDYEQYF. In nucleotides, the CDR3 is TGTGCCAGCAGCCAAGGAGCGACAGGGGACTACGAGCAGTACTTC.

V is TRBV11-2 and J is TRBJ2-2; 9 bases agree with TRBD2. This CDR3 spans 17 amino acids. Per the germline V gene, CDR1 is SGHAT and CDR2 is FQNNGV. Trimming cost V 8 bases and J 2 bases; bases outside gene matches: 12. The CDR3 DNA reads TGTGCCAGCGGTTCTTCTAGCGGGACGATTAACACCGGGGAGCTGTTTTTT. It codes for CASGSSSGTINTGELFF.

The chain has TRBV29-1 and TRBJ1-4, with 10 nucleotides matching TRBD1. CDR1 is SQVTM, CDR2 ANQGSEA, per germline. With V trimmed by 6 bases and J by 3 bases, 1 base remained unmatched. CDR3 size: 13 residues. The CDR3 protein is CSVGQGANEKLFF. The CDR3 region has the DNA TGCAGCGTCGGACAGGGGGCTAATGAAAAACTGTTTTTT.

V usage is TRBV6-1 and J usage is TRBJ2-7; tentatively, D is TRBD2 (6 bases). Trimming removed 4 bases from V and 4 bases from J, with 20 bases in between. The CDR3 contains 16 residues. CDR1 is MNHNS, CDR2 SASEGT, per germline. The CDR3 reads CASSGEERTQQYEQYF. CDR3 bases: TGTGCCAGCAGTGGGGAGGAACGGACACAACAATACGAGCAGTACTTC.

The genes are TRBV6-4 and TRBJ2-1; 8 nucleotides match TRBD2. The CDR3 has 18 amino acids. The germline gives CDR1 MRHNA, CDR2 SNTAGT. The V and J ends lost 2 bases and 0 bases, in that order; junction bases with no gene match: 9. This chain's CDR3 is CASSDGWAGGRSYNEQFF. The CDR3 DNA reads TGTGCCAGCAGTGACGGATGGGCGGGAGGCCGCTCCTACAATGAGCAGTTCTTC.

The table lists this clone with many counts. The chain employs TRBV23-1 and TRBJ1-1; D remains ambiguous. TRBV23-1 is identified as an open reading frame with a role that is uncertain. CDR3 length: 16 residues. Between the trimmed V and J ends, which lost 4 bases and 3 bases, there was a span of 18 bases. This CDR3 reads CASSPNHGERYTEAFF. The DNA for the CDR3 is TGCGCCAGCAGTCCCAATCACGGGGAGAGATACACTGAAGCTTTCTTT.

The V call is TRBV24-1, the J call TRBJ1-5; possibly TRBD1 for D (6 bases). CDR1 KGHDR and CDR2 SFDVKD come from the germline V gene. Trimming pared 5 bases from V and 6 bases from J, leaving 13 bases between. The CDR3 contains 14 residues. The chain's CDR3 is CATSGRGRVQPQHF. The CDR3 coding sequence is TGTGCCACCAGTGGGAGGGGGAGGGTTCAGCCCCAGCATTTT.

This chain connects TRBV13 to TRBJ1-4; D gene uncertain. The germline V gene encodes CDR1 PRHDT and CDR2 FYEKMQ (reference sequence). The CDR3 totals 15 residues. V was clipped by 3 bases and J by 0 bases, with 8 bases between them. The CDR3 DNA sequence: TGTGCCAGCAGCTTTTACCAGGCAACTAATGAAAAACTGTTTTTT. Translated: CASSFYQATNEKLFF.